Listed below are T cell receptor beta chains from one sample, sequenced in a study of blood T cell repertoires in COVID-19. Sequencing was performed with immunoSEQ multiplex PCR; in TCRdb, only in-frame clones are kept and a portion is missing. The sample has 150,000 to 200,000 clones, roughly 88% seen once. The sample consisted of PBMCs or T cells enriched from blood (not recorded which). The receptors derive from a man between 65 and 80 years old who had been exposed to COVID-19. CDR3s include the opening cysteine and the closing phenylalanine or tryptophan. D genes are given only for firm matches. Expanded clones get a size class; other rows say once, few or many, or leave the size out.

J gene,clone size,D gene,V gene,CDR3 DNA,CDR3 protein
TRBJ2-2,-,TRBD1,TRBV6-1,TGTGCCAGCAGTGAAAGGACAGGGAACACCGGGGAGCTGTTTTTT,CASSERTGNTGELFF
TRBJ2-3,few,TRBD1,TRBV4-3,TGCGCCAGCAGCCAAGATAGGGGGCCCACAGATACGCAGTATTTT,CASSQDRGPTDTQYF
TRBJ2-2,-,-,TRBV9,TGTGCCAGCAGCGTAGGTACAGGTTATGGTGTCGGGGAGCTGTTTTTT,CASSVGTGYGVGELFF
TRBJ2-1,few,-,TRBV10-2,TGCGCCAGCAGCGAGGGAAGCGGACTGTCCTACAATGAGCAGTTCTTC,CASSEGSGLSYNEQFF
TRBJ2-1,-,TRBD2,TRBV29-1,TGCAGCACCAGTGGGGCAGTCATAGGGACTACCGGACGGGAGCAGTTCTTC,CSTSGAVIGTTGREQFF
TRBJ2-2,-,-,TRBV6-1,TGTGCCAGCAGTGAAGACAGGGTTTGGGCCACCGGGGAGCTGTTTTTT,CASSEDRVWATGELFF
TRBJ2-5,-,TRBD2,TRBV4-3,TGCGCCAGCAGCAGGCTAGCGGGGGCCGGGGATCAAGAGACCCAGTACTTC,CASSRLAGAGDQETQYF
TRBJ1-5,-,-,TRBV7-6,TGTGCCAGCAGCTTAGGGACAAATCAGCCCCAGCATTTT,CASSLGTNQPQHF
TRBJ2-7,-,TRBD1,TRBV11-2,TGTGCCAGCAGCGGGACAGGGGTCAGAGGCGAGCAGTACTTC,CASSGTGVRGEQYF
TRBJ1-2,-,-,TRBV6-6,TGTGCCAGCCACCCCTACGAGAACTATGGCTACACCTTC,CASHPYENYGYTF
TRBJ1-1,-,-,TRBV21-1,TGTGCCAGCTCATGGACAGGGGGCGCGAACACTGAAGCTTTCTTT,CASSWTGGANTEAFF
TRBJ1-1,-,-,TRBV27,TGTGCCACCAAGGACATACTGAACACTGAAGCTTTCTTT,CATKDILNTEAFF
TRBJ1-1,-,TRBD1,TRBV19,TGTGCCAGTAGTCTCAGGGGGCATGAAGAAGCTTTCTTT,CASSLRGHEEAFF
TRBJ2-5,-,-,TRBV7-2,TGTGCCAGCAGCCCCAGACAGAAGGAGACCCAGTACTTC,CASSPRQKETQYF
TRBJ2-7,-,-,TRBV5-1,TGCGCCAGCAGCTTCGGCGGGGAGTATTACGAGCAGTACTTC,CASSFGGEYYEQYF
TRBJ2-5,-,-,TRBV14,TGTGCCAGCAGCCCTCGACTGCTACAAGAGACCCAGTACTTC,CASSPRLLQETQYF
TRBJ2-5,-,TRBD1,TRBV7-2,TGTGCCAGCAGCCGCCCGGGGACAGGGCAAGAGACCCAGTACTTC,CASSRPGTGQETQYF
TRBJ2-5,once,-,TRBV3-1/TRBV3-2,TGTGCCAGCAGCCAGGCGGGACGGGGAGAGACCCAGTACTTC,CASSQAGRGETQYF
TRBJ2-3,-,-,TRBV6-5,TGTGCCAGCACTTTCCTAGGGGGGGCCGTAGATACGCAGTATTTT,CASTFLGGAVDTQYF
TRBJ2-1,-,-,TRBV9,TGTGCCAGCAGCGCGGACAGCAACAATGAGCAGTTCTTC,CASSADSNNEQFF
TRBJ1-4,-,-,TRBV5-1,TGCGCCAGCAGCCCTAGCGGTAGCGCAACTAATGAAAAACTGTTTTTT,CASSPSGSATNEKLFF
TRBJ2-7,-,TRBD2,TRBV27,TGTGCCAGCAGGGCCGGGACTAGCGGATCCCCCTACGAGCAGTACTTC,CASRAGTSGSPYEQYF
TRBJ1-2,-,-,TRBV10-3,TGTGCCATCAGTGAGGGGCAGGGCCCTAACTATGGCTACACCTTC,CAISEGQGPNYGYTF
TRBJ1-2,-,-,TRBV19,TGTGCCAGTAGTGCCCAGAGGTATGGCTACACCTTC,CASSAQRYGYTF
TRBJ1-1,-,-,TRBV7-6,TGTGCCAGCAGCTTAGGGTCGACAGTTAACACTGAAGCTTTCTTT,CASSLGSTVNTEAFF
TRBJ2-1,-,TRBD2,TRBV2,TGTGCCAGCCTCTTAGCGGGTTTCTCCTACAATGAGCAGTTCTTC,CASLLAGFSYNEQFF
TRBJ1-2,-,-,TRBV3-1/TRBV3-2,TGTGCCAGCAGCCCCACACCTAACTATGGCTACACCTTC,CASSPTPNYGYTF
TRBJ2-7,-,-,TRBV6-5,TGTGCCAGCTTCACCGACAGTTACGAGCAGTACTTC,CASFTDSYEQYF
TRBJ1-1,-,TRBD1,TRBV23-1,TGCGCCAGCAGTCACCTCCGGCAGGGACAGGGATTATTTCTGAACACTGAAGCTTTCTTT,CASSHLRQGQGLFLNTEAFF
TRBJ1-2,once,TRBD1,TRBV3-1/TRBV3-2,TGTGCCAGCAGCCAAGCTCTAACAGGGGGTGACTATGGCTACACCTTC,CASSQALTGGDYGYTF
TRBJ1-4,-,-,TRBV10-2,TGCGCCAGCAGTGAGCACCAGGCGCTGTTTTTT,CASSEHQALFF
TRBJ2-5,-,-,TRBV9,TGTGCCAGCAGCGTAATTGACAGCACAGGGGAGACCCAGTACTTC,CASSVIDSTGETQYF
TRBJ1-1,-,-,TRBV2,TGTGCCAGCAGTGGACAGCTTATGAACACTGAAGCTTTCTTT,CASSGQLMNTEAFF
TRBJ1-5,-,TRBD1,TRBV19,TGTGCCAGTAGTATAAGGACAGGGGGCTATAGCAATCAGCCCCAGCATTTT,CASSIRTGGYSNQPQHF
TRBJ1-1,-,-,TRBV7-2,TGTGCCAGCAGCGAACAGGGCTGGAACACTGAAGCTTTCTTT,CASSEQGWNTEAFF
TRBJ2-7,-,TRBD1,TRBV5-1,TGCGCCAGCTACCCCCTGGACAGGGGCAGCGAGCAGTACTTC,CASYPLDRGSEQYF
TRBJ1-1,-,TRBD1,TRBV7-2,TGTGCCAGCAGCCGGGACAGCTTAACCACTGAAGCTTTCTTT,CASSRDSLTTEAFF